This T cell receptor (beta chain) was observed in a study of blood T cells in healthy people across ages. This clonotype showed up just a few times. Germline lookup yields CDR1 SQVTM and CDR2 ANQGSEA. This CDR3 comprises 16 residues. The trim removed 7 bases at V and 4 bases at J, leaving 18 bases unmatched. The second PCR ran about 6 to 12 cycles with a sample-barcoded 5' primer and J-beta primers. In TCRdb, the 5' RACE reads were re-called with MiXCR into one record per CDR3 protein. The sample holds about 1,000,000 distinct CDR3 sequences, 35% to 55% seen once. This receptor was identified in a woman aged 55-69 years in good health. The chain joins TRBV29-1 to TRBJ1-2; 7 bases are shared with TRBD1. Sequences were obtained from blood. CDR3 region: CSAVSQGQPRGYGYTF. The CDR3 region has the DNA TGCAGCGCCGTATCCCAGGGACAGCCGAGGGGCTATGGCTACACCTTC.